The rows below give T cell receptor beta chains drawn from one sample of a study of T cell responses to AZD1222 COVID-19 vaccine. Libraries were prepared by immunoSEQ multiplex PCR; TCRdb keeps only in-frame clonotypes and omits some of them. The data hold about 150,000 clones, with 75% to 90% observed a single time. The sample consisted of peripheral blood, taken on day 0 of AZD1222 vaccination. The receptors originated from an adult in good health. The CDR3 runs from the conserved cysteine through the conserved F or W. The order of the fields is CDR3 protein, CDR3 DNA, J gene, clone size, V gene, D gene. A D gene is named only where the DNA matches it firmly. Rows may omit the clone size; those that give it use once, few, many or a size class.

CASRPGSTNQPQHF	TGTGCCAGCAGACCAGGGTCAACAAATCAGCCCCAGCATTTT	TRBJ1-5	.	TRBV27	.
CASSKGPSRYGLNNEQFF	TGTGCCAGCAGCAAAGGTCCGTCGAGGTACGGGCTAAACAATGAGCAGTTCTTC	TRBJ2-1	.	TRBV21-1	.
CASSPDQVNTGELFF	TGTGCCAGCAGTCCCGACCAGGTCAACACCGGGGAGCTGTTTTTT	TRBJ2-2	.	TRBV7-3	.
CASSLRWIGKTQYF	TGTGCCAGCAGCTTGAGGTGGATAGGGAAGACCCAGTACTTC	TRBJ2-5	few	TRBV5-6	.
CASSIGPGQEAYEQYF	TGCGCCAGCAGTATAGGGCCCGGACAGGAGGCCTACGAGCAGTACTTC	TRBJ2-7	.	TRBV5-1	TRBD1
CASSADRANTEAFF	TGTGCCAGCAGCGCGGACAGGGCGAACACTGAAGCTTTCTTT	TRBJ1-1	.	TRBV9	TRBD1
CASSQGTRGGELFF	TGTGCCAGCAGCCAAGGTACCAGAGGCGGGGAGCTGTTTTTT	TRBJ2-2	.	TRBV3-1/TRBV3-2	.
CSVGQDYGYTF	TGCAGCGTTGGGCAGGACTATGGCTACACCTTC	TRBJ1-2	once	TRBV29-1	.
CASSLTDTQYF	TGTGCCAGCAGCTTAACAGATACGCAGTATTTT	TRBJ2-3	.	TRBV7-9	.
CASSLTSRDARGGKLFF	TGTGCCAGTAGTTTGACCTCCCGGGACGCGCGCGGTGGAAAACTGTTTTTT	TRBJ1-4	.	TRBV19	.
CASSVYEQFF	TGTGCCAGCAGTGTCTATGAGCAGTTCTTC	TRBJ2-1	.	TRBV2	.
CASSLLGYSGNTIYF	TGTGCCAGCAGCTTGCTCGGATACTCTGGAAACACCATATATTTT	TRBJ1-3	.	TRBV5-4	.
CASSQLGQGNSPLHF	TGTGCCAGCAGCCAACTCGGACAGGGGAATTCACCCCTCCACTTT	TRBJ1-6	.	TRBV3-1/TRBV3-2	TRBD1
CASSIWRTYNEQFF	TGTGCCAGTAGTATTTGGAGGACTTACAATGAGCAGTTCTTC	TRBJ2-1	.	TRBV19	.
CASSWDRATGELFF	TGTGCCAGCAGTTGGGACAGGGCCACCGGGGAGCTGTTTTTT	TRBJ2-2	.	TRBV7-2	TRBD1
CASSGGGFDSPLHF	TGCGCCAGCAGCGGTGGGGGTTTTGATTCACCCCTCCACTTT	TRBJ1-6	.	TRBV4-3	.
CAWTPPDRTYNSPLHF	TGTGCCTGGACCCCTCCCGACAGGACCTATAATTCACCCCTCCACTTT	TRBJ1-6	.	TRBV30	.
CASSYPESPYGYTF	TGTGCCAGCAGTTACCCGGAATCACCCTATGGCTACACCTTC	TRBJ1-2	.	TRBV6-5	.
CASSIDGHEQFF	TGTGCTAGCAGCATAGACGGCCATGAGCAGTTCTTC	TRBJ2-1	.	TRBV7-7	.
CASSPLGVAEGYTF	TGCGCCAGCAGCCCCCTAGGGGTCGCAGAAGGCTACACCTTC	TRBJ1-2	.	TRBV4-1	.
CASSLNREQTQYF	TGTGCCAGCAGTCTCAACAGGGAACAGACCCAGTACTTC	TRBJ2-5	.	TRBV27	.
CASRLRASSGNTIYF	TGTGCCAGCAGGCTAAGGGCGAGTTCTGGAAACACCATATATTTT	TRBJ1-3	.	TRBV7-2	.
CASSQDLILRQTQYF	TGTGCCAGCAGCCAAGATCTTATCCTTCGGCAGACCCAGTACTTC	TRBJ2-5	once	TRBV3-1/TRBV3-2	.
CASSLSVGLGETQYF	TGCGCCAGCAGCCTTTCGGTTGGGCTAGGGGAGACCCAGTACTTC	TRBJ2-5	.	TRBV5-1	.
CASSIGGPGYTF	TGTGCCAGTAGTATAGGTGGCCCTGGCTACACCTTC	TRBJ1-2	.	TRBV19	.
CASSYDVAGAPTGELFF	TGTGCCAGCAGTTACGACGTAGCGGGGGCCCCCACCGGGGAGCTGTTTTTT	TRBJ2-2	.	TRBV6-2/TRBV6-3	TRBD2
CASSYLLGTLYLSYEQYF	TGTGCCAGCAGTTACCTCCTCGGCACACTCTACCTCTCCTACGAGCAGTACTTC	TRBJ2-7	once	TRBV6-2/TRBV6-3	.
CASSLSMAYRGKGEKLFF	TGTGCCAGCAGCTTAAGTATGGCCTACAGGGGGAAGGGTGAAAAACTGTTTTTT	TRBJ1-4	.	TRBV13	TRBD1
CAWTSVGQAYGYTF	TGTGCCTGGACAAGCGTGGGGCAGGCCTATGGCTACACCTTC	TRBJ1-2	once	TRBV30	.
CASSSGGGETQYF	TGTGCCAGCAGTTCTGGGGGAGGCGAGACCCAGTACTTC	TRBJ2-5	once	TRBV5-4	.